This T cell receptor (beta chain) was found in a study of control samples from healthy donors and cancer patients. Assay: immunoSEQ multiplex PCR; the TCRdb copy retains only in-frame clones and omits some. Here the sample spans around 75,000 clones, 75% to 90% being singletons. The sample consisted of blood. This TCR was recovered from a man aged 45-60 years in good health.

The chain's CDR3 is CASSLTFSGDTQYF. The CDR3 DNA sequence: TGTGCCAGCAGTTTAACCTTTAGCGGAGATACGCAGTATTTT. The chain joins TRBV6-2 or TRBV6-3 to TRBJ2-3; maybe TRBD2 (6 bases). V lost 4 bases and J 5 bases, leaving 13 bases between the germline ends. Looked up from germline, CDR1 is MNHEY and CDR2 is SVGEGT. This CDR3 region has 14 residues.